The sequence of this TCR beta chain was determined in a study of cytomegalovirus exposure and HLA in healthy donors. Findings of the study overall: Upon later analysis, HLA-associated TCR beta chains proved more clonally expanded than other, equally common chains. The productive fraction for most TCR beta V segments was about 90% or about 30% in an earlier analysis. An analysis was carried out later, and it reportedly showed fewer N-insertions in an Asian-associated ancestry cluster than the 666-donor mean.

With 5 bases clipped from V and 2 bases from J, the junction kept 10 bases outside the gene matches. The length of the CDR3 is 17 residues. CDR1 SEHNR and CDR2 FQNEAQ come from the germline V gene (reference sequence). Healthy donors of bone marrow made up the group. PCR used 60 Vbeta primers and 13 Jbeta primers. Repertoires were generated with immunoSEQ multiplex PCR, while TCRdb's copy carries only in-frame clones and drops some. The sample contains around 150,000 clones, about 84% of which appear only once. On this clone: Its matching antigen is unknown.

The origin of this receptor is a man between 50 and 59 years old in good health and CMV-seronegative. The chain carries TRBV7-9 and TRBJ1-5; 9 positions match TRBD1. Material: PBMCs. The CDR3 DNA is TGTGCCAGCAGCAATACAGGGGGCGCGGAAGGCAATCAGCCCCAGCATTTT. Translation gives CASSNTGGAEGNQPQHF.